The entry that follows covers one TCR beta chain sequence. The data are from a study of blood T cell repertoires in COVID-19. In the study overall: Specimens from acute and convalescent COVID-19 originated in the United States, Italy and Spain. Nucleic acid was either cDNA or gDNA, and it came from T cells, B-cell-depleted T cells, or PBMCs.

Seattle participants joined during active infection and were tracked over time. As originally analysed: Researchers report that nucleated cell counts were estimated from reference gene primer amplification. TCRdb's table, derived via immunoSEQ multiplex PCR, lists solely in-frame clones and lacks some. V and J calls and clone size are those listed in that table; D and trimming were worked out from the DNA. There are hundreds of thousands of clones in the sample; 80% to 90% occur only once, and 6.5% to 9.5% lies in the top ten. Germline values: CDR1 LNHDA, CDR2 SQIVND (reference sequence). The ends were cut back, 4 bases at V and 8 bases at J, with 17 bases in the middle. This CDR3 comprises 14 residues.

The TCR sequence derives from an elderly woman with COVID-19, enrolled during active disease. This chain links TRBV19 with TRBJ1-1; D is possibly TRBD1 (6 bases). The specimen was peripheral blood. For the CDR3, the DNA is TGTGCCAGTAGTACCTCAGGACAGTTGCTGGAAGCTTTCTTT. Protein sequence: CASSTSGQLLEAFF.